The 16 T cell receptor beta chains given below trace back to one sample, sequenced in a study of identical twins. TCRdb called the 5' RACE reads again in MiXCR, with one record for every CDR3 protein. Of 150,000 or so distinct CDR3 sequences in the sample, around 3.5% were seen once. Material for sequencing was memory T cells sorted from blood. These receptors all come from a man aged 18 to 29 in good health.

This clonotype was recorded at least ten times. The CDR3 protein is CASSLWQGIDYEQYV. In DNA form, the CDR3 reads TGTGCCAGCAGCTTATGGCAGGGGATTGACTACGAGCAGTACGTC. V and J are TRBV7-9 and TRBJ2-7; D perhaps matches TRBD1 (6 bases). Trimming shortened V by 2 bases and J by 3 bases, and 14 bases separated the two germline ends. Germline V lookup: CDR1 SEHNR, CDR2 FQNEAQ (reference sequence). The CDR3 consists of 15 residues.

At least ten counts were recorded for this clonotype. V and J are TRBV7-9 and TRBJ2-1; D uncertain. V was clipped by 5 bases and J by 6 bases, with 20 bases between them. The CDR3 sequence is 16 residues long. Germline V lookup: CDR1 SEHNR, CDR2 FQNEAQ (reference sequence). This CDR3 reads CASSSSGPERLNEQFF. The CDR3 coding sequence is TGTGCCAGCAGCAGCTCCGGGCCGGAGAGGCTCAATGAGCAGTTCTTC.

The chain has TRBV7-8 and TRBJ1-5, with TRBD1 matching 9 bases. This CDR3 is built from 13 residues. Germline assignment: CDR1 SGHVS and CDR2 FQNEAQ. V shed 5 bases, J shed 5 bases, and the junction held 1 base outside the gene matches. In DNA, the CDR3 is TGTGCCAGCAGCCGACAGGGGGATCAGCCCCAGCATTTT. Its translation: CASSRQGDQPQHF.

This clonotype has at least ten counts. V is TRBV7-9 and J is TRBJ2-7, with 9 bases matching TRBD2. Germline V gives CDR1 SEHNR, CDR2 FQNEAQ (reference sequence). CDR3 size: 14 residues. Unmatched junction bases numbered 7, after V lost 6 bases and J lost 4 bases. CDR3: CASSYSGRGYEQYF. CDR3 nucleotides: TGTGCCAGCAGTTATAGCGGGAGAGGTTACGAGCAGTACTTC.

This clonotype has ten or more counts. The rearrangement uses TRBV15 and TRBJ1-2; D is perhaps TRBD1 (5 bases). Trimming cost V 1 base and J 7 bases, with 16 bases left between them. The CDR3 extends over 15 amino acids. Looked up from germline, CDR1 is LNHNV and CDR2 is YYDKDF (reference sequence). Here the CDR3 reads CATSRVGGDFSGYTF. DNA for the CDR3: TGTGCCACCAGCAGAGTCGGGGGGGATTTTTCTGGCTACACCTTC.

This clonotype was seen repeatedly, ten times or more. The rearrangement links TRBV10-3 to TRBJ2-2; TRBD1 is a possible D gene (6 bases). The V gene lost 2 bases and the J gene lost 2 bases, with 9 bases spanning the gap. The CDR3 covers 15 residues. Germline-derived CDR1 and CDR2 are ENHRY and SYGVKD. The CDR3, as DNA: TGTGCCATCAGTGAGACGGACAGAAACACCGGGGAGCTGTTTTTT. Translated, it gives CAISETDRNTGELFF.

This clonotype was counted many times. V and J are TRBV9 and TRBJ2-7; TRBD1 matches 8 bases. This CDR3 is built from 14 residues. V lost 0 bases to trimming and J lost 6 bases; unmatched junction nucleotides: 5. The germline gives CDR1 SGDLS, CDR2 YYNGEE. The CDR3 bases are TGTGCCAGCAGCGTAGAAGTGACAGGGGTCGAGCAGTACTTC. As protein: CASSVEVTGVEQYF. Supplemented by reference TRBV9 and TRBJ2-7, the full variable domain reads DSGVTQTPKHLITATGQRVTLRCSPRSGDLSVYWYQQSLDQGLQFLIQYYNGEERAKGNILERFSAQQFPDLHSELNLSSLELGDSALYFCASSVEVTGVEQYFGPGTRLTVT.

This clonotype was observed many times. V is TRBV5-1 and J is TRBJ2-1, with D possibly called TRBD1 or TRBD2 (6 bases each). Trimming cost V 3 bases and J 7 bases, with 11 bases left between them. In germline, CDR1 is SGHRS, CDR2 YFSETQ. The CDR3 is 13 residues long. Here the CDR3 reads CASSSGASNEQFF. DNA for the CDR3: TGCGCCAGCAGCTCGGGGGCCTCAAATGAGCAGTTCTTC.

This clonotype was picked up many times. This chain uses TRBV27 with TRBJ2-7, with no clear D. The CDR3 consists of 15 residues. CDR1 and CDR2 from the germline V gene are MNHEY and SMNVEV (reference sequence). V dropped 5 bases and J dropped 2 bases, with 16 bases sitting between them. In nucleotides, the CDR3 is TGTGCCAGCAGTCCCCGGGCAGGCGAAACCTACGAGCAGTACGTC. It is translated as CASSPRAGETYEQYV.

This clonotype was seen only a few times. V is TRBV24-1 and J is TRBJ2-5; no clear D. The CDR3 extends over 12 amino acids. V was pared by 7 bases and J by 4 bases, with 9 bases between. CDR1 is KGHDR and CDR2 is SFDVKD in the germline V gene. The DNA of the CDR3 is TGTGCCACCAGGGGCGTCTCAGAGACCCAGTACTTC. Translating gives CATRGVSETQYF.

This clonotype was picked up many times. This chain links TRBV20-1 with TRBJ1-6, with no clear D. CDR1 DFQATT and CDR2 SNEGSKA come from the germline V gene (reference sequence). The CDR3 sequence is 15 residues long. V was trimmed by 3 bases and J by 0 bases, leaving 9 bases between them. CDR3 sequence reads: CSASEESSYNSPLHF. DNA for the CDR3: TGCAGTGCTAGTGAGGAGAGCTCCTATAATTCACCCCTCCACTTT.

This CDR3 reads CASSESGVYEQYF. The CDR3, as DNA: TGCGCCAGCAGTGAGTCGGGGGTCTACGAGCAGTACTTC. The chain couples TRBV10-2 to TRBJ2-7; D might be TRBD1 or TRBD2, each matching 5 bases. Trimming left V 0 bases short and J 3 bases short, with 6 bases between. The CDR3 totals 13 residues. Germline V gene sequence: CDR1 WSHSY, CDR2 SAAADI.

There are many counts of this clonotype. This chain joins TRBV28 and TRBJ2-4; TRBD1 aligns across 7 bases. This CDR3 contains 17 residues. Germline assignment: CDR1 MDHEN and CDR2 SYDVKM. V lost 6 bases and J lost 1; bases outside the gene matches: 12. CDR3 sequence (DNA): TGTGCCAGCAGGGGAGTAGGGGGCCCGGTGGCCAAAAACATTCAGTACTTC. This encodes CASRGVGGPVAKNIQYF.

This clonotype was counted only a few times. The chain combines TRBV15 with TRBJ1-1; D might be TRBD1 (6 bases). Germline CDR1 and CDR2: LNHNV and YYDKDF (reference sequence). This CDR3 region has 15 residues. V lost 3 bases and J 12 bases, leaving 23 bases between the germline ends. CDR3 protein: CATSSPGRGYFVTFF. CDR3 sequence (DNA): TGTGCCACCAGCAGTCCCGGTAGGGGGTATTTTGTGACTTTCTTT.

This clonotype was detected many times. This chain joins TRBV12-3 or TRBV12-4 and TRBJ2-1; D might be TRBD1 or TRBD2, each matching 5 bases. Trimming removed 10 bases at V and 8 bases at J, with 12 bases between. The CDR3 contains 11 residues. The chain's CDR3 is CATGGWDEQFF. The DNA for the CDR3 is TGTGCCACTGGGGGTTGGGATGAGCAGTTCTTC.

This clonotype has a handful of counts. This chain connects TRBV27 to TRBJ2-1; D is perhaps TRBD1 or TRBD2 (5 bases each). CDR3 length equals 17 residues. Germline V lookup: CDR1 MNHEY, CDR2 SMNVEV (reference sequence). Trimming removed 8 bases from V and 0 bases from J, with 20 bases in between. DNA of the CDR3: TGTGCCAGCCGACCTGGGACGGCAATAAGCTCCTACAATGAGCAGTTCTTC. The encoded protein is CASRPGTAISSYNEQFF.